These 2 T cell receptor beta chains originate from one sample sequenced in a study of T cells in Graves' hyperthyroidism and ophthalmopathy. Researchers amplified the TCR beta CDR3 regions from RNA transcripts. Primed by the HTBI set, a first-round RT-PCR was run on the TCR CDR3. A single record per CDR3 protein comes from TCRdb applying MiXCR to the multiplex PCR reads. The data hold about 600,000 distinct CDR3 sequences, with approximately 15% observed a single time. The specimen was blood. The receptors derive from a woman aged 40 to 55 with Graves' ophthalmopathy.

This clonotype was found a few times. V is TRBV5-1 and J is TRBJ2-3, with 8 nucleotides matching TRBD2. With V trimmed by 5 bases and J by 2 bases, 7 bases remained unmatched. CDR1 and CDR2 (germline): SGHRS, YFSETQ. This CDR3 comprises 15 residues. CDR3 sequence reads: CASRDSGGLTDTQYF. In nucleotides, the CDR3 is TGCGCCAGCAGGGACAGCGGGGGACTCACAGATACGCAGTATTTT.

On this clonotype: A read error may produce the germline difference seen at one junction end. The chain uses TRBV5-1 and TRBJ1-5, with D uncertain. Germline CDR1 SGHRS, CDR2 YFSETQ. The CDR3 is 15 residues long. Written as DNA, the CDR3 is TGCGCTAGCAGCTCCATGCCGGGCATATATCAGCCCCAGCATTTT. Its protein product is CASSSMPGIYQPQHF.